The entry that follows covers one T cell receptor beta chain sequence. This clonotype has more than one count but fewer than ten. The target of this receptor is not known. No base qualities exist here, and no much larger clone lies one base off it. The CDR3, cysteine through phenylalanine, is 18 amino acids long. The kept DNA is CDR3 alone, 54 bases in frame from the first base. The data derive from a study of CD8 T cells in ankylosing spondylitis (dated by TCRdb to about 2017). Context from the whole study: To find TCR variants linked to disease, the study profiled T cell receptor beta repertoires in ankylosing spondylitis patients and healthy donors. The whole study cohort included 108 healthy donors and around 25 ankylosing spondylitis patients. Peripheral blood was sampled, and synovial fluid was also collected from ankylosing spondylitis patients. Results the study describes overall, beyond this receptor: Significant enrichment of the disease-linked clones was reported in matched synovial fluid samples from ankylosing spondylitis patients. A TCR beta motif made up of several highly homologous amino acid variants appeared to be characteristic of blood from ankylosing spondylitis patients. Some motif variants were previously reported in synovial fluid and blood of reactive arthritis patients, suggesting common disease-initiation mechanisms. The disease-linked clones showed a CD8+ phenotype and occurred at relatively low frequencies in peripheral blood.

Data came from an Illumina HiSeq 2500. TCR beta libraries were prepared by quantitative 5'-RACE with molecular barcodes. Per the authors' processing: A new computational method, built on a probabilistic model of VDJ rearrangement, was used to identify disease-linked TCR variants. Through fastp at Q25 and MiXCR, TCRdb rebuilt clones from the public reads, retaining in-frame beta chains. For every CDR3 protein sequence, its rows merge into one entry that carries the most common genes and DNA. TCRdb's processing, not the study's, gives the V and J calls here. The sample table lists roughly 280,000 distinct CDR3 sequences, 20% of them with a count of one. The top ten hold around 7.8% of the sample.

The receptor was derived from a male donor with ankylosing spondylitis or in good health (not recorded which). The chain uses TRBV21-1 and TRBJ2-3; the tabulated D call, TRBD1, remains unverified against the DNA. TRBV21-1 is recorded as a pseudogene. The source material was blood, either unsorted or a sorted T cell fraction (not recorded which). The CDR3 reads CASSPQDREGTSTDTQYF. The nucleotide sequence is TGTGCCAGCAGCCCCCAGGACAGGGAGGGAACAAGCACAGATACGCAGTATTTT.